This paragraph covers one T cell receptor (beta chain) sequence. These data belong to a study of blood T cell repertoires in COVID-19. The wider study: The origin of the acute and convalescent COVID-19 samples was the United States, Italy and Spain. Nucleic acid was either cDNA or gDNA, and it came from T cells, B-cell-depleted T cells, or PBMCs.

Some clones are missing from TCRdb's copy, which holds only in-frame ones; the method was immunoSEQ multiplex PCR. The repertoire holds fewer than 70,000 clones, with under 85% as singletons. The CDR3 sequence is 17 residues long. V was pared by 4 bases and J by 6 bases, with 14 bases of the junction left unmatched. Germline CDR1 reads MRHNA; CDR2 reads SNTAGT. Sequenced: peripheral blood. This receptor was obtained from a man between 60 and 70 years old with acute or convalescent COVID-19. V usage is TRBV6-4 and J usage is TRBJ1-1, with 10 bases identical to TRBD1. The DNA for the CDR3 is TGTGCCAGCAGTGCCCCCAGACAGGGGGCGTTCGCGGCTGAAGCTTTCTTT. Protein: CASSAPRQGAFAAEAFF.